These 28 T cell receptor beta chains came from one sample sequenced in a study of blood T cell repertoires in COVID-19. Some clones are missing from TCRdb's copy, which holds only in-frame ones; the method was immunoSEQ multiplex PCR. The data show fewer than 700,000 clones, 85% to 90% seen once. The material sequenced was peripheral blood. The receptor source for this set is a woman between 45 and 65 years old with COVID-19, enrolled during active disease.

The chain links TRBV7-2 to TRBJ2-2; 8 positions match TRBD2. The germline V gene encodes CDR1 SGHTA and CDR2 FQGNSA. The CDR3 contains 15 residues. The V segment lost 8 bases and the J segment 7 bases; nucleotides outside the gene matches: 12. The CDR3, as DNA: TGTGCCAGCGCCCCGGGCGGGGGGAATTTCGGGGAGCTGTTTTTT. As protein: CASAPGGGNFGELFF. Full variable domain (outside the CDR3, taken from reference TRBV7-2 and TRBJ2-2): GAGVSQSPSNKVTEKGKDVELRCDPISGHTALYWYRQSLGQGLEFLIYFQGNSAPDKSGLPSDRFSAERTGGSVSTLTIQRTQQEDSAVYLCASAPGGGNFGELFFGEGSRLTVL.

The chain recombines TRBV7-2 with TRBJ1-5; tentative D call: TRBD1 (5 bases). CDR1 is SGHTA and CDR2 is FQGNSA in the germline V gene. The CDR3 length is 15 residues. Trimming removed 1 base from V and 4 bases from J, with 11 bases in between. CDR3 nucleotide sequence: TGTGCCAGCAGCTTAGTAAGCGGGGGTAATCAGCCCCAGCATTTT. Protein product: CASSLVSGGNQPQHF.

The gene calls are TRBV19 and TRBJ2-2, with a possible D match to TRBD1 (5 bases). V lost 4 bases to trimming and J lost 4 bases, with 13 bases between them. Germline V gene data show CDR1 as LNHDA and CDR2 as SQIVND (reference sequence). The length of the CDR3 is 15 residues. This CDR3 is CASSKRTHSTGELFF. CDR3 DNA sequence: TGTGCCAGTAGTAAGAGGACACACTCCACCGGGGAGCTGTTTTTT.

The chain recombines TRBV6-5 with TRBJ1-6; 7 bases are a match to TRBD1. CDR3 length equals 15 residues. V was pared by 5 bases and J by 4 bases, with 5 bases of the junction left unmatched. Germline V CDR1 and CDR2: MNHEY, SVGAGI. In nucleotides, the CDR3 is TGTGCCAGCAGTAACCGGGACAGATATAATTCACCCCTCCACTTT. Translated, it gives CASSNRDRYNSPLHF.

The rearrangement joins TRBV4-1 to TRBJ2-5, with TRBD1 matching over 8 bases. The CDR3 runs 15 residues. The V gene's germline CDR1 is MGHRA and CDR2 YSYEKL. The trim removed 3 bases at V and 7 bases at J, leaving 10 bases unmatched. CDR3 amino acids: CASSHGQGPGGTQYF. DNA for the CDR3: TGCGCCAGCAGCCACGGACAGGGCCCCGGAGGGACCCAGTACTTC.

This clone was found once. The V and J genes are TRBV9 and TRBJ1-1; D is uncertain. The CDR3 consists of 17 residues. Trimming took off 0 bases at V and 1 base at J, with 16 bases between the two ends. The germline gives CDR1 SGDLS, CDR2 YYNGEE. The CDR3 nucleotides are TGTGCCAGCAGCGTAGCTATGAGACACCGTCCGAACACTGAAGCTTTCTTT. Protein sequence: CASSVAMRHRPNTEAFF.

The chain is built from TRBV25-1 and TRBJ2-2; D gene uncertain. The V gene lost 1 base and the J gene lost 7 bases, with 10 bases spanning the gap. CDR1 is MGHDK and CDR2 is SYGVNS in the germline V gene. The CDR3 is 14 amino acids. In DNA, the CDR3 is TGTGCCAGCAGTGAATTCGAGGTTATCGGGGAGCTGTTTTTT. This gives the protein CASSEFEVIGELFF.

The chain combines TRBV5-6 with TRBJ2-4; D is perhaps TRBD1 (5 bases). The CDR3 spans 13 residues. The V and J ends lost 2 bases and 10 bases respectively, with 13 bases between them. Germline CDR1 reads SGHDT; CDR2 reads YYEEEE. The CDR3 sequence is CASSFEFKGIQYF. The CDR3, as DNA: TGTGCCAGCAGCTTTGAGTTCAAGGGGATTCAGTACTTC.

This clone showed up just once. The genes are TRBV5-1 and TRBJ2-2; the D is unclear. Trimming stripped 5 bases from V and 6 bases from J, with 8 bases between. In germline, CDR1 is SGHRS, CDR2 YFSETQ. This CDR3 has 12 residues. This CDR3 is CASRYEPGELFF. As DNA, the CDR3 is TGCGCCAGCAGATATGAGCCCGGGGAGCTGTTTTTT.

The chain carries TRBV5-1 and TRBJ1-1; 10 bases map to TRBD1. The ends lost 3 bases at V and 1 base at J; junction bases unmatched: 6. Germline V lookup: CDR1 SGHRS, CDR2 YFSETQ. The CDR3 extends over 16 amino acids. CDR3 sequence (DNA): TGCGCCAGCAGCTCCGGACAGGGGGTCTGGAACACTGAAGCTTTCTTT. Translating gives CASSSGQGVWNTEAFF.

This chain joins TRBV9 and TRBJ2-1; TRBD2 aligns across 7 bases. The CDR3 has 15 amino acids. Germline-derived CDR1 and CDR2 are SGDLS and YYNGEE. V lost 3 bases to trimming and J lost 4 bases; unmatched junction nucleotides: 7. The CDR3 DNA reads TGTGCCAGCAGCGCCCCTAGCGGACTTTACAATGAGCAGTTCTTC. It codes for CASSAPSGLYNEQFF. Based on the CDR3 plus reference TRBV9 and TRBJ2-1, the full variable domain is DSGVTQTPKHLITATGQRVTLRCSPRSGDLSVYWYQQSLDQGLQFLIQYYNGEERAKGNILERFSAQQFPDLHSELNLSSLELGDSALYFCASSAPSGLYNEQFFGPGTRLTVL.

This chain joins TRBV5-1 and TRBJ2-7, with D tentatively TRBD1 (5 bases). CDR1 is SGHRS, CDR2 YFSETQ, per germline. This CDR3 has 12 residues. V was trimmed by 7 bases and J by 5 bases, leaving 13 bases between them. The CDR3 DNA reads as TGCGCCAGCGGGGTAGGGGCGGACGAGCAGTACTTC. As protein: CASGVGADEQYF.

This clone was detected a few times. This specimen includes other DNA sequences encoding the same CDR3. This sequence joins TRBV19 and TRBJ1-1, with D hard to call. Trimming took off 3 bases at V and 4 bases at J, with 3 bases between the two ends. The CDR3 runs 11 residues. Germline V gene lookup returns CDR1 LNHDA and CDR2 SQIVND (reference sequence). The CDR3 sequence: CASSMSTEAFF. For the CDR3, the DNA is TGTGCCAGTAGTATGAGCACTGAAGCTTTCTTT.

The chain recombines TRBV6-1 with TRBJ2-7, with D perhaps matching TRBD1 (6 bases). This CDR3 comprises 16 residues. V shed 4 bases and J shed 3 bases, with 19 bases lying between them. Looked up from germline, CDR1 is MNHNS and CDR2 is SASEGT. CDR3 region: CASSALGGSRYYEQYF. CDR3 DNA sequence: TGTGCCAGCAGTGCCCTTGGGGGCAGCAGATACTACGAGCAGTACTTC.

The chain couples TRBV30 to TRBJ1-4; 9 bases match TRBD1. The trim removed 2 bases at V and 0 bases at J, leaving 7 bases unmatched. The CDR3 has 17 amino acids. Germline V CDR1 and CDR2: GTSNPN, SVGIG (reference sequence). The CDR3 protein is CAWSLDRGAATNEKLFF. In DNA form, the CDR3 reads TGTGCCTGGAGTCTCGACAGGGGGGCGGCAACTAATGAAAAACTGTTTTTT.

V usage is TRBV3-1 (or the pseudogene TRBV3-2) and J usage is TRBJ1-1; D unclear. Trimming pared 1 base from V and 10 bases from J, leaving 13 bases between. The CDR3 has 13 amino acids. The germline CDR1 and CDR2 sequences are LGHDT and YNNKEL (reference sequence). CDR3 in amino acids: CASSQGFAEVAFF. For the CDR3, the DNA is TGTGCCAGCAGCCAAGGGTTCGCAGAGGTAGCTTTCTTT.

The chain joins TRBV12-3 or TRBV12-4 to TRBJ1-1; D uncertain. Trimming took 2 bases from V and 6 from J, leaving 10 bases between them. The CDR3 consists of 13 residues. For the CDR3, the DNA is TGTGCCAGCAGTTTAATCCGGGATTCTGAAGCTTTCTTT. It is translated as CASSLIRDSEAFF.

The chain couples TRBV28 to TRBJ1-4; D call uncertain. The germline CDR1 and CDR2 sequences are MDHEN and SYDVKM. CDR3 length equals 15 residues. Deletions cut 3 bases from V and 4 bases from J, with 12 bases between. The CDR3 here is CASSFSAGNNEKLFF. CDR3 nucleotide sequence: TGTGCCAGCAGTTTCAGTGCCGGGAATAATGAAAAACTGTTTTTT.

V is TRBV7-9 and J is TRBJ1-1; the D is unclear. Germline V gene data show CDR1 as SEHNR and CDR2 as FQNEAQ (reference sequence). V gave up 10 bases and J gave up 1 base, with 10 bases separating them. The CDR3 runs 12 residues. CDR3 in DNA: TGTGCCACTCGTCGGGGGAACACTGAAGCTTTCTTT. Protein sequence: CATRRGNTEAFF. The full variable domain, its missing parts supplied by reference TRBV7-9 and TRBJ1-1, is DTGVSQNPRHKITKRGQNVTFRCDPISEHNRLYWYRQTLGQGPEFLTYFQNEAQLEKSRLLSDRFSAERPKGSFSTLEIQRTEQGDSAMYLCATRRGNTEAFFGQGTRLTVV.

The count of this clone is one. The gene calls are TRBV27 and TRBJ1-5, with D unresolved. The V end was cut by 6 bases, the J end by 1 base, with 10 bases between. The CDR3 extends over 14 amino acids. CDR1 MNHEY and CDR2 SMNVEV come from the germline V gene (reference sequence). CDR3 nucleotides: TGTGCCAGCAGAGACACCAGGAGCAATCAGCCCCAGCATTTT. It encodes CASRDTRSNQPQHF.

J is TRBJ1-1 and V is TRBV4-1, with 7 bases lining up with TRBD1. This CDR3 contains 13 residues. Germline V gene sequence: CDR1 MGHRA, CDR2 YSYEKL. Trimming at V came to 3 bases and at J to 4 bases, leaving 2 bases not matched to a gene. Written as DNA, the CDR3 is TGCGCCAGCAGCCAGGACAGGTTCACTGAAGCTTTCTTT. This codes for CASSQDRFTEAFF.

V is TRBV3-1 (or the pseudogene TRBV3-2) and J is TRBJ1-2; D remains unclear. The V gene's germline CDR1 is LGHDT and CDR2 YNNKEL (reference sequence). Trimming removed 1 base at V and 3 bases at J, with 12 bases between. The CDR3 is made up of 15 amino acids. CDR3 coding DNA: TGTGCCAGCAGCCAAGCGACGGGGTCGGACTATGGCTACACCTTC. Amino acids: CASSQATGSDYGYTF.

The chain combines TRBV19 with TRBJ1-2; D gene uncertain. The CDR3 runs 15 residues. Germline-derived CDR1 and CDR2 are LNHDA and SQIVND (reference sequence). Trimming took off 3 bases at V and 4 bases at J, with 15 bases between the two ends. CDR3 bases: TGTGCCAGTAGTATGCAGTGGCCGGCGGGCTATGGCTACACCTTC. This sequence encodes CASSMQWPAGYGYTF.

This clone occurred a few times. The CDR3 sequence: CASSKPGQTYGYTF. For the CDR3, the DNA is TGTGCCAGCAGCAAACCGGGACAGACCTATGGCTACACCTTC. The chain uses TRBV2 and TRBJ1-2; the match to TRBD1 covers 7 bases. V dropped 6 bases and J dropped 4; count of bases not matched to a gene: 8. Germline V CDR1 and CDR2: SNHLY, FYNNEI. The CDR3 is 14 amino acids.

V and J are TRBV30 and TRBJ2-3; perhaps TRBD1 as D (5 bases). The germline V gene encodes CDR1 GTSNPN and CDR2 SVGIG (reference sequence). CDR3 length equals 15 residues. Trimming removed 2 bases from V and 2 bases from J, with 14 bases in between. DNA of the CDR3: TGTGCCTGGAGTCCTCAGGGTTTCCTCACAGATACGCAGTATTTT. Its translation is CAWSPQGFLTDTQYF.

The chain links TRBV5-1 to TRBJ1-2, with 7 bases lining up with TRBD1. The V gene end was trimmed by 0 bases and the J gene end by 8 bases; junction bases not matched to a gene: 4. Germline V gene sequence: CDR1 SGHRS, CDR2 YFSETQ. The CDR3 is made up of 13 amino acids. The CDR3 DNA is TGCGCCAGCAGCTTGGGAGAACAGGGGGGCTACACCTTC. This codes for CASSLGEQGGYTF.

The chain has TRBV27 and TRBJ2-1; 10 bases line up with TRBD1. Unmatched junction bases numbered 10, after V lost 6 bases and J lost 8 bases. CDR3 length: 15 residues. In germline, CDR1 is MNHEY, CDR2 SMNVEV (reference sequence). CDR3 nucleotides: TGTGCCAGCAGCCCCGGGACAGGGGTATATGATGAGCAGTTCTTC. It encodes CASSPGTGVYDEQFF.

The chain employs TRBV12-2 and TRBJ2-1; TRBD1 reflects the table's D call only, with no check against the DNA. TRBV12-2 is a recognized pseudogene. The CDR3 is 15 residues long. The CDR3 coding sequence is TGTGCAAGTCGTCATCCCGGGACAGGGGGCAATGAGCAGTTCTTC. Protein sequence: CASRHPGTGGNEQFF.